This T cell receptor beta chain originates from a study of CD8 T cells in Susac syndrome. cDNA came from around 0.5 to 1 ug RNA primed by random hexamers. The TCR beta CDR3 was amplified by immunoSEQ multiplex PCR across 54 Vbeta, 13 Jbeta. TCRdb reprocessed the immunoSEQ multiplex PCR reads via MiXCR and lists one record per CDR3 protein. The top ten clones hold about 0.11% of a sample with some 300,000 distinct CDR3 sequences, around 83% of them seen once. In blood CD8+ and CD4+ T cells, TCR beta underwent sequencing. Negative isolation yielded the CD8+ and CD4+ T cells, while FACS enriched the TEMRA cells. CDR1 and CDR2 from the germline V gene are LNHDA and SQIVND (reference sequence). Between the trimmed V and J ends, which lost 3 bases and 5 bases, there was a span of 10 bases. The CDR3 has 13 amino acids.

This sequence joins TRBV19 and TRBJ1-1, with no clear D. The sequenced material came from CD8+ T cells from PBMCs. This clonotype was sampled from a human donor with multiple sclerosis. The CDR3 DNA reads TGTGCCAGTAGTATCGTTTCGGGAACTGAAGCTTTCTTT. Encoded protein: CASSIVSGTEAFF.